These 14 T cell receptor beta chains came from one sample sequenced in a study of cytomegalovirus exposure and HLA in healthy donors. The PCR was carried out with 60 Vbeta primers and 13 Jbeta primers. Only in-frame clones appear in the TCRdb table, and some are missing; sequencing was by immunoSEQ multiplex PCR. The sample has 20,000 to 25,000 clones. Sequenced: PBMCs. All receptors derive from a man aged 60 to 69 in good health and CMV-seropositive.

This chain joins TRBV20-1 and TRBJ2-7; no reliable D call. CDR1 is DFQATT, CDR2 SNEGSKA, per germline (reference sequence). The V and J ends lost 5 bases and 3 bases respectively, with 8 bases between them. The CDR3 runs to 11 residues. The CDR3: CSARGLYEQYF. The CDR3 DNA sequence: TGCAGTGCTCGCGGTCTCTACGAGCAGTACTTC.

This chain joins TRBV5-1 and TRBJ2-1; D remains unclear. Germline CDR1 and CDR2: SGHRS and YFSETQ. The CDR3 totals 13 residues. Deletions cut 3 bases from V and 9 bases from J, with 13 bases between. The CDR3 here is CASSSLYASEQFF. CDR3 in DNA: TGCGCCAGCAGCTCCCTCTATGCGAGTGAGCAGTTCTTC.

The chain uses TRBV18 and TRBJ1-2, with D perhaps TRBD1 (5 bases). There are 15 residues in the CDR3. Germline values: CDR1 KGHSH, CDR2 LQKENI. Trimming left V 3 bases short and J 7 bases short, with 18 bases between. The CDR3 region is CASSPPGLTRGGYTF. The CDR3 DNA reads as TGTGCCAGCTCACCCCCGGGACTGACTAGGGGTGGCTACACCTTC. Variable domain in full (rest from reference TRBV18 and TRBJ1-2): NAGVMQNPRHLVRRRGQEARLRCSPMKGHSHVYWYRQLPEEGLKFMVYLQKENIIDESGMPKERFSAEFPKEGPSILRIQQVVRGDSAAYFCASSPPGLTRGGYTFGSGTRLTVV.

Details on this clone: A junction boundary mismatches the germline segment, possibly from a read error. The sample carries other DNA sequences with the same CDR3. This chain joins TRBV6-1 and TRBJ1-5; D unresolved. The CDR3 spans 16 residues. Germline values: CDR1 MNHNS, CDR2 SASEGT. CDR3: CASSEAPFGGNQPQHF. DNA of the CDR3: TGTGCCAGCAGTGAAGCGCCATTTGGAGGCAATCAGCCTCAGCATTTT.

The chain employs TRBV10-3 and TRBJ1-2, with TRBD1 matching over 9 bases. Germline loops: CDR1 ENHRY, CDR2 SYGVKD. The length of the CDR3 is 15 residues. Germline trimming cut 4 bases from V and 6 bases from J; bases unmatched to any gene: 9. This CDR3 reads CAISGRRDRVDGYTF. The CDR3 nucleotides are TGTGCCATCAGTGGGCGCCGGGACAGGGTAGATGGCTACACCTTC.

The gene calls are TRBV5-1 and TRBJ2-3, with 12 bases identical to TRBD1. V trimming: 4 bases; J trimming: 6 bases; junction bases outside the gene matches: 9. Germline-derived CDR1 and CDR2 are SGHRS and YFSETQ. The CDR3 runs 16 residues. The CDR3 loop is CASSESGTGGMDTQYF. CDR3 in DNA: TGCGCCAGCAGCGAATCCGGGACAGGGGGCATGGATACGCAGTATTTT.

The rearrangement joins TRBV2 to TRBJ2-7, with 7 bases lining up with TRBD1. Trimming cost V 6 bases and J 6 bases; bases outside gene matches: 5. This CDR3 is 12 amino acids long. Germline-derived CDR1 and CDR2 are SNHLY and FYNNEI. The DNA of the CDR3 is TGTGCCAGCAGCGATCACAGGGGCGAGCAGTACTTC. It translates to CASSDHRGEQYF.

V usage is TRBV6-1 and J usage is TRBJ1-5, with D unclear. The germline V and J ends were trimmed by 2 bases and 1 base, with 3 bases remaining between them. The germline CDR1 and CDR2 sequences are MNHNS and SASEGT. This CDR3 has 13 residues. CDR3 nucleotide sequence: TGTGCCAGCAGTGAACAGAGCAATCAGCCCCAGCATTTT. This sequence encodes CASSEQSNQPQHF.

This chain connects TRBV7-9 to TRBJ2-7; D possibly corresponds to TRBD1 (6 bases). The germline V gene encodes CDR1 SEHNR and CDR2 FQNEAQ (reference sequence). The CDR3 has 13 amino acids. V was pared by 1 base and J by 5 bases, with 9 bases between. The CDR3 sequence: CASSLGGDNEQYF. DNA for the CDR3: TGTGCCAGCAGCTTAGGAGGGGACAACGAGCAGTACTTC.

The V call is TRBV4-1, the J call TRBJ2-7; 12 bases agree with TRBD1. CDR3 length: 16 amino acids. The J segment lost 5 bases and the V segment lost 1 base, leaving 6 bases of the junction unmatched. From germline, CDR1 is MGHRA and CDR2 YSYEKL. Here the CDR3 DNA reads TGCGCCAGCAGCCAAGTCTCCGGGACAGGGGGCAACGAGCAGTACTTC. Residues: CASSQVSGTGGNEQYF.

V is TRBV7-9 and J is TRBJ1-1; D is unclear. Trimming shortened V by 2 bases and J by 2 bases, and 9 bases separated the two germline ends. This CDR3 has 14 amino acids. Germline loops: CDR1 SEHNR, CDR2 FQNEAQ (reference sequence). CDR3 nucleotide sequence: TGTGCCAGCAGCTTACGTGGCACAAACACTGAAGCTTTCTTT. Its translation is CASSLRGTNTEAFF.

CDR3 sequence reads: CASSYTASGDSQGPSGNTIYF. The DNA for the CDR3 is TGTGCCAGCAGCTATACCGCCTCCGGGGACAGTCAAGGCCCCTCTGGAAACACCATATATTTT. The rearrangement uses TRBV7-6 and TRBJ1-3, with 7 bases aligning to TRBD1. Germline CDR1 SGHVS, CDR2 FNYEAQ. J gave up 0 bases and V 4 bases, and 21 bases lay outside the gene matches. The CDR3 has 21 residues. The variable domain in full, completed from reference TRBV7-6 and TRBJ1-3, reads GAGVSQSPRYKVTKRGQDVALRCDPISGHVSLYWYRQALGQGPEFLTYFNYEAQQDKSGLPNDRFSAERPEGSISTLTIQRTEQRDSAMYRCASSYTASGDSQGPSGNTIYFGEGSWLTVV.

DNA for the CDR3: TGCGCCAGCAAGGCGGGAGCGGGCAATGAGCAGTTCTTC. Its protein is CASKAGAGNEQFF. V is TRBV5-1 and J is TRBJ2-1; 7 nucleotides align to TRBD2. The length of the CDR3 is 13 residues. CDR1 is SGHRS, CDR2 YFSETQ, per germline. Trimming took 6 bases from V and 6 from J; bases not matched to a gene: 6.

As concerns this clone: The same CDR3 can be traced to other DNA sequences in this sample. V is TRBV15 and J is TRBJ1-1; D uncertain. The CDR3 runs 14 residues. Germline CDR1 LNHNV, CDR2 YYDKDF (reference sequence). Deletions cut 0 bases from V and 10 bases from J, with 15 bases between. The CDR3 is CATSRDYGEVGAFF. DNA for the CDR3: TGTGCCACCAGCAGAGATTACGGGGAGGTGGGAGCTTTCTTT.